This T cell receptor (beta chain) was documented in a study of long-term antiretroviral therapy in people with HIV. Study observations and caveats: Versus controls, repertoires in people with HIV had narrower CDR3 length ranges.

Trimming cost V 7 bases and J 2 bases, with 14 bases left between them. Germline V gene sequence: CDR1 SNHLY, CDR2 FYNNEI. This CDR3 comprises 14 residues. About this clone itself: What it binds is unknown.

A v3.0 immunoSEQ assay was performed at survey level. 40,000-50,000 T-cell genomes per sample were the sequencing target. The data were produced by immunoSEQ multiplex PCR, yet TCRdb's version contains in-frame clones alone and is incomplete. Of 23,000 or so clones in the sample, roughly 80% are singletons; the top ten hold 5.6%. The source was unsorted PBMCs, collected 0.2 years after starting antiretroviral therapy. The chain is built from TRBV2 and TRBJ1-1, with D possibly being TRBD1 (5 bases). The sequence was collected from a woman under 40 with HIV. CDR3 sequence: CASKSSGRNTEAFF. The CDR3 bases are TGTGCCAGCAAGTCTTCAGGGAGAAACACTGAAGCTTTCTTT.